The 22 T cell receptor beta chains listed next were all sequenced from one sample in a study of blood T cell repertoires in COVID-19. Profiled with immunoSEQ multiplex PCR; TCRdb holds only in-frame clones, not every one. Here the sample spans 300,000 to 450,000 clones, approximately 89% being singletons. The sample comprised peripheral blood. The receptors stem from an older woman with COVID-19, enrolled during active disease.

This chain joins TRBV5-1 and TRBJ2-1, with D perhaps matching TRBD2 (6 bases). Germline V gene lookup returns CDR1 SGHRS and CDR2 YFSETQ. V was cut by 0 bases and J by 6 bases, with 7 bases left in between. This CDR3 is built from 13 residues. This CDR3 is CASSLVGLNEQFF. The CDR3 DNA follows: TGCGCCAGCAGCTTGGTGGGACTCAATGAGCAGTTCTTC.

The rearrangement joins TRBV4-2 to TRBJ2-3; 8 bases map to TRBD2. This CDR3 region has 16 residues. V dropped 0 bases and J dropped 2; count of bases not matched to a gene: 4. The V gene's germline CDR1 is LGHNA and CDR2 YNFKEQ. The CDR3 nucleotides read TGTGCCAGCAGCCAAGAAGGACTAGCTTACACAGATACGCAGTATTTT. It translates to CASSQEGLAYTDTQYF.

The chain recombines TRBV7-9 with TRBJ1-4, with D uncertain. This CDR3 is 15 amino acids long. The V gene's germline CDR1 is SEHNR and CDR2 FQNEAQ (reference sequence). V was pared by 1 base and J by 5 bases, with 11 bases between. The CDR3: CASSLGMGGNEKLFF. CDR3 DNA sequence: TGTGCCAGCAGCTTAGGAATGGGAGGGAATGAAAAACTGTTTTTT.

A word on this clone: Other DNA sequences in the same sample also yield this CDR3. The J gene is TRBJ1-3, the V gene TRBV29-1; D gene unclear. CDR1 is SQVTM, CDR2 ANQGSEA, per germline. Trimming shortened V by 1 base and J by 3 bases, and 4 bases separated the two germline ends. There are 12 residues in the CDR3. The CDR3 loop reads CSVEASGNTIYF. The CDR3 nucleotides are TGCAGCGTTGAAGCCAGTGGAAACACCATATATTTT.

The rearrangement links TRBV11-3 to TRBJ1-1, with D tentatively TRBD1 (5 bases). There are 13 residues in the CDR3. Trimming removed 4 bases at V and 4 bases at J, with 10 bases between. Germline CDR1 and CDR2: SGHNT and YENEEA. CDR3 residues: CASSSGGATEAFF. Here the CDR3 DNA reads TGTGCCAGCAGCTCGGGTGGGGCCACTGAAGCTTTCTTT.

This chain links TRBV6-6 with TRBJ1-5; the D is unclear. Trimming stripped 0 bases from V and 6 bases from J, with 6 bases between. Per germline, CDR1 MNHNY and CDR2 SVGAGI (reference sequence). This CDR3 has 13 amino acids. CDR3 DNA: TGTGCCAGCAGTTACTCGGCCTCTCAGCCCCAGCATTTT. This sequence encodes CASSYSASQPQHF.

The chain employs TRBV5-1 and TRBJ1-1, with TRBD1 as a possible D gene (5 bases). Germline V gene lookup returns CDR1 SGHRS and CDR2 YFSETQ. The CDR3 length is 14 residues. The germline V and J ends were trimmed by 2 bases and 1 base, with 9 bases remaining between them. The DNA for the CDR3 is TGCGCCAGCAGCTTTGTGGGGGGGAACACTGAAGCTTTCTTT. It specifies CASSFVGGNTEAFF.

The chain couples TRBV15 to TRBJ1-4; 7 positions match TRBD1. Germline V lookup: CDR1 LNHNV, CDR2 YYDKDF (reference sequence). V was clipped by 3 bases and J by 8 bases; unmatched bases: 12. This CDR3 has 16 residues. CDR3 amino acids: CATSRGTGTVGEKLFF. The CDR3 DNA reads TGTGCCACCAGCAGGGGGACCGGGACAGTAGGCGAAAAACTGTTTTTT.

The V gene is TRBV29-1, the J gene TRBJ1-2, with a weak D call TRBD1 (6 bases). The CDR3 runs 11 residues. The germline CDR1 and CDR2 sequences are SQVTM and ANQGSEA. Trimming cost V 7 bases and J 5 bases, with 11 bases left between them. CDR3 loop: CSAQGEYGYTF. In DNA form, the CDR3 reads TGCAGCGCACAGGGAGAATATGGCTACACCTTC.

This chain uses TRBV27 with TRBJ1-1; no clear D gene. The germline V and J ends were trimmed by 7 bases and 7 bases, with 10 bases remaining between them. The CDR3 has 11 amino acids. Germline V gene data show CDR1 as MNHEY and CDR2 as SMNVEV (reference sequence). CDR3: CASMGYFEAFF. CDR3 DNA sequence: TGTGCCAGCATGGGCTACTTTGAAGCTTTCTTT.

In DNA form, the CDR3 reads TGTGCCAGCTCACCAGCAGGGCCAGAGGGCTACACCTTC. Its protein product is CASSPAGPEGYTF. The chain couples TRBV18 to TRBJ1-2; D possibly corresponds to TRBD1 (5 bases). The CDR3 is 13 amino acids. The germline V gene has CDR1 KGHSH and CDR2 LQKENI. V lost 2 bases and J lost 8, with 12 bases in between.

The rearrangement links TRBV7-3 to TRBJ1-1; 8 positions agree with TRBD1. V was clipped by 1 base and J by 7 bases; unmatched bases: 5. Germline CDR1 and CDR2: SGHTA and FQGTGA. The CDR3 totals 14 residues. As DNA, the CDR3 is TGTGCCAGCAGCTTAAGACAGGGGATTGGTGAAGCTTTCTTT. Protein product: CASSLRQGIGEAFF.

This chain links TRBV6-2 or TRBV6-3 with TRBJ2-5, with 12 bases that match TRBD2. The germline V gene encodes CDR1 MNHEY and CDR2 SVGEGT. With V trimmed by 0 bases and J by 5 bases, 7 bases remained unmatched. The CDR3 consists of 17 residues. The CDR3, as DNA: TGTGCCAGCAGTTACTCGATCCCGGGACTAGCGGGTGAGACCCAGTACTTC. This sequence encodes CASSYSIPGLAGETQYF.

This chain joins TRBV19 and TRBJ2-3, with 8 nucleotides matching TRBD1. Germline CDR1 is LNHDA and CDR2 is SQIVND (reference sequence). J was trimmed by 0 bases and V by 5 bases; bases with no gene match: 7. CDR3 length: 16 residues. The CDR3 DNA is TGTGCCAGTAGTCCACCAGGGGGCCCTAGCACAGATACGCAGTATTTT. The encoded protein is CASSPPGGPSTDTQYF.

The rearrangement uses TRBV24-1 and TRBJ1-2; D remains unclear. V lost 7 bases to trimming and J lost 5 bases, with 10 bases between them. The CDR3 totals 12 residues. Germline V gene lookup returns CDR1 KGHDR and CDR2 SFDVKD. CDR3 in DNA: TGTGCCACCAGCGCCTCAGTGTATGGCTACACCTTC. Amino acids: CATSASVYGYTF.

CDR3 amino acids: CASRFSLNTEAFF. CDR3 nucleotides: TGTGCCAGCAGGTTCTCTTTGAACACTGAAGCTTTCTTT. The J gene is TRBJ1-1, the V gene TRBV25-1; no clear D. Per the germline V gene, CDR1 is MGHDK and CDR2 is SYGVNS. This CDR3 has 13 amino acids. With 6 bases removed from V and 0 bases from J, the gap between germline ends came to 8 bases.

The genes are TRBV2 and TRBJ1-5, with a possible D match to TRBD1 (6 bases). The CDR3 is made up of 13 amino acids. The V and J ends lost 8 bases and 4 bases respectively, with 12 bases between them. Germline V gene sequence: CDR1 SNHLY, CDR2 FYNNEI. The CDR3, as DNA: TGTGCCAGCCAGGGAGGGGGGAATCAGCCCCAGCATTTT. Its translation is CASQGGGNQPQHF.

This clone has only one observation. The chain uses TRBV2 and TRBJ1-4; the match to TRBD1 covers 7 bases. CDR3 length equals 15 residues. The germline V gene has CDR1 SNHLY and CDR2 FYNNEI. J was trimmed by 3 bases and V by 5 bases; bases with no gene match: 6. CDR3 residues: CASSLGQEANEKLFF. The CDR3 bases are TGTGCCAGCAGTCTAGGACAGGAGGCTAATGAAAAACTGTTTTTT.

V gene TRBV6-2 or TRBV6-3 combines with J gene TRBJ1-2; D not certain. Germline assignment: CDR1 MNHEY and CDR2 SVGEGT. This CDR3 region has 14 residues. V was clipped by 6 bases and J by 0 bases, with 11 bases between them. CDR3 amino acids: CASSMGRSNYGYTF. The CDR3 DNA follows: TGTGCCAGCAGCATGGGCCGGTCTAACTATGGCTACACCTTC.

The rearrangement links TRBV11-3 to TRBJ1-4, with 8 nucleotides matching TRBD1. The V gene end was trimmed by 4 bases and the J gene end by 4 bases; junction bases not matched to a gene: 5. CDR1 is SGHNT, CDR2 YENEEA, per germline. CDR3 size: 15 residues. The CDR3 protein is CASSSTGESNEKLFF. For the CDR3, the DNA is TGTGCCAGCAGCTCGACAGGGGAGAGTAATGAAAAACTGTTTTTT.

The J gene is TRBJ2-7, the V gene TRBV5-5, with D tentatively TRBD1 (6 bases). This CDR3 contains 13 residues. From germline, CDR1 is SGHKS and CDR2 YYEKEE (reference sequence). Trimming took 4 bases from V and 1 from J, leaving 9 bases between them. CDR3 sequence (DNA): TGTGCCAGCAGCCTGGGGGCTTCCTACGAGCAGTACTTC. It codes for CASSLGASYEQYF.

This clone was picked up a small number of times. The chain uses TRBV24-1 and TRBJ1-1; D possibly corresponds to TRBD1 (6 bases). The CDR3 is made up of 12 amino acids. V dropped 3 bases and J dropped 11 bases, with 12 bases sitting between them. In germline, CDR1 is KGHDR, CDR2 SFDVKD. CDR3 amino acids: CATSDLRGRAFF. In DNA form, the CDR3 reads TGTGCCACCAGTGATCTCAGGGGTAGGGCTTTCTTT.